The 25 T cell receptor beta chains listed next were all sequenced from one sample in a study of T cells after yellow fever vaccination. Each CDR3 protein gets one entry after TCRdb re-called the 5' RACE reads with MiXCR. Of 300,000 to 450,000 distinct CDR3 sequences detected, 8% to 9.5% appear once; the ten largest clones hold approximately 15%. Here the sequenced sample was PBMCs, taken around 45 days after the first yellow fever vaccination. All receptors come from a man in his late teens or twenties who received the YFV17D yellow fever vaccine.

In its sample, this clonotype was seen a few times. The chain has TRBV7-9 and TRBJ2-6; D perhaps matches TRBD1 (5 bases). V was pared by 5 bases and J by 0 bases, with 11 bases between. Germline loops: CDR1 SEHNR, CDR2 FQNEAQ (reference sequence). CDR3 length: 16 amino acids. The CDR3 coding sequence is TGTGCCAGCAGCCCTCGACAGAGCTCTGGGGCCAACGTCCTGACTTTC. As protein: CASSPRQSSGANVLTF.

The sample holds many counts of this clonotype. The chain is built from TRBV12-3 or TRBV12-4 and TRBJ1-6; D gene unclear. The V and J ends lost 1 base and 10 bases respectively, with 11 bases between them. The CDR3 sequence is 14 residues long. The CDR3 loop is CASSLDPRNSPLHF. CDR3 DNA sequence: TGTGCCAGCAGTTTAGACCCGAGGAACTCACCCCTCCACTTT.

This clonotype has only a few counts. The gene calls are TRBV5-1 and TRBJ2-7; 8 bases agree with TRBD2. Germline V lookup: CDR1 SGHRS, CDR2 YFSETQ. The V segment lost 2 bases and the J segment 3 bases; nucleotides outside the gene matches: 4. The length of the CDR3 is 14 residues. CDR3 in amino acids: CASSFGGDLYEQYF. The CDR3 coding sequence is TGCGCCAGCAGCTTCGGGGGGGACCTCTACGAGCAGTACTTC.

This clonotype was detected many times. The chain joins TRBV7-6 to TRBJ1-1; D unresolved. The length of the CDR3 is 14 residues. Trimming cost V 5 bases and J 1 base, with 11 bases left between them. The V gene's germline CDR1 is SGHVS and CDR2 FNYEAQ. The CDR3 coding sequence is TGTGCCAGCAGCCCCTGGACGGCGAACACTGAAGCTTTCTTT. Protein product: CASSPWTANTEAFF.

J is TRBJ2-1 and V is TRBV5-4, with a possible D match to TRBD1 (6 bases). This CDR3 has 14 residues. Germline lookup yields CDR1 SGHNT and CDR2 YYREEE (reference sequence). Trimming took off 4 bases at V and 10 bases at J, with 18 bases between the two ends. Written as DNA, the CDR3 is TGTGCCAGCAGCCCTATACAGGGTAATAGGGAGCAGTTCTTC. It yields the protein CASSPIQGNREQFF. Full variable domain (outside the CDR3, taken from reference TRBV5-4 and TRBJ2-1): ETGVTQSPTHLIKTRGQQVTLRCSSQSGHNTVSWYQQALGQGPQFIFQYYREEENGRGNFPPRFSGLQFPNYSSELNVNALELDDSALYLCASSPIQGNREQFFGPGTRLTVL.

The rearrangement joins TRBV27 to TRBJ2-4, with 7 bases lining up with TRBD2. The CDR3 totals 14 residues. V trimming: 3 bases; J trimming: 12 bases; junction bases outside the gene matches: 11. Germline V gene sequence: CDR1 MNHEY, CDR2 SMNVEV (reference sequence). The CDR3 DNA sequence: TGTGCCAGCAGTTTGATGCGGGGGACCCCCACTCAGTACTTC. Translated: CASSLMRGTPTQYF.

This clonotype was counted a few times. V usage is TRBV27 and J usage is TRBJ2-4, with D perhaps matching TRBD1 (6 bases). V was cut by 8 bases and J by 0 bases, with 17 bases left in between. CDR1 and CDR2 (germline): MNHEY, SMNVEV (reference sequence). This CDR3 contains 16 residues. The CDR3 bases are TGTGCCAGCTATCTCCTTACAGGGTTAGCCAAAAACATTCAGTACTTC. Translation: CASYLLTGLAKNIQYF.

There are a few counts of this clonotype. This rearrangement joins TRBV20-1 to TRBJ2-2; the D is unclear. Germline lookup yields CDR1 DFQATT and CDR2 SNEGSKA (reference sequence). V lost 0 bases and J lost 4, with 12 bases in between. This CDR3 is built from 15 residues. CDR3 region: CSARDRSRATGELFF. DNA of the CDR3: TGCAGTGCTAGAGATCGCAGTCGGGCCACCGGGGAGCTGTTTTTT.

CDR3 in DNA: TGCAGTGCTAGAGCCCGGGACTCTACCTCCTACGAGCAGTACGTC. This sequence encodes CSARARDSTSYEQYV. The V call is TRBV20-1, the J call TRBJ2-7; D possibly corresponds to TRBD2 (6 bases). This CDR3 comprises 15 residues. Looked up from germline, CDR1 is DFQATT and CDR2 is SNEGSKA (reference sequence). V lost 1 base and J 0 bases, leaving 13 bases between the germline ends.

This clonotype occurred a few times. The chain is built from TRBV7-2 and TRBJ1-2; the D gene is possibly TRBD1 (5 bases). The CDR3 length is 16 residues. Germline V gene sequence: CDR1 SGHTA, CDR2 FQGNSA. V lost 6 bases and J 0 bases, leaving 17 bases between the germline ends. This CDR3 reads CASSTVAGIPNYGYTF. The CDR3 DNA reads TGTGCCAGCAGTACTGTAGCAGGGATCCCTAACTATGGCTACACCTTC.

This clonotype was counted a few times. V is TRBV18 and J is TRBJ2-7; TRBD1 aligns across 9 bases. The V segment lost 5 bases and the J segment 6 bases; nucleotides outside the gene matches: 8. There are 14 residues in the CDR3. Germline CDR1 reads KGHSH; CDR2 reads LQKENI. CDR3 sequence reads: CASSNRDRAGEQYF. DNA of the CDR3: TGTGCCAGCTCAAACCGGGACAGGGCAGGCGAGCAGTACTTC.

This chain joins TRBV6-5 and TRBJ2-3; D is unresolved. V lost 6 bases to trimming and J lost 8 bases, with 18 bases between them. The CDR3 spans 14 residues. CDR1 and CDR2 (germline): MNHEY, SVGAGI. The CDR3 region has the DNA TGTGCCAGCAGCTACGGACCCAGACCCAGTACGCAGTATTTT. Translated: CASSYGPRPSTQYF.

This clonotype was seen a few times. This CDR3 is CASTPARDGHNEQFF. The DNA of the CDR3 is TGTGCCAGCACCCCCGCCAGGGACGGCCACAATGAGCAGTTCTTC. This chain uses TRBV12-3 or TRBV12-4 with TRBJ2-1; D is perhaps TRBD1 or TRBD2 (5 bases each). V lost 7 bases and J 5 bases, leaving 18 bases between the germline ends. CDR3 size: 15 residues.

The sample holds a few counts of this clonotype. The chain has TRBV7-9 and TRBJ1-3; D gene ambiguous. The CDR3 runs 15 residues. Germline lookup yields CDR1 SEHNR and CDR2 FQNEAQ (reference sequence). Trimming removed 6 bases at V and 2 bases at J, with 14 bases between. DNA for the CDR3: TGTGCCAGCAGAGCCGTCCTAAGGGCTGGAAACACCATATATTTT. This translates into CASRAVLRAGNTIYF.

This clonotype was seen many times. The CDR3 DNA reads as TGTGCCAGCAGTCTAGGAACGGAACGGTACTTC. It yields the protein CASSLGTERYF. This chain joins TRBV12-3 or TRBV12-4 and TRBJ2-7; the D is unclear. V lost 5 bases to trimming and J lost 12 bases, with 14 bases between them. The CDR3 totals 11 residues.

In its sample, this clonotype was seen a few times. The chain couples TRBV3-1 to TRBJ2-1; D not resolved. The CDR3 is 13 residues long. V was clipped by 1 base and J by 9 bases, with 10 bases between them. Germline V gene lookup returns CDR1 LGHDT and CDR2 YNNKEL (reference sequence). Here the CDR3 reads CASSQGAVGEQFF. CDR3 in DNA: TGTGCCAGCAGCCAAGGGGCGGTCGGTGAGCAGTTCTTC.

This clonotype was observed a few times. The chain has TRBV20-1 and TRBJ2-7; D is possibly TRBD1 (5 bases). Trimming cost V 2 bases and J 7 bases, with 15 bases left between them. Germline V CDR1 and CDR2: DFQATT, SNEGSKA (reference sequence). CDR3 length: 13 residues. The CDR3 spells CSARRHRSLEQYF. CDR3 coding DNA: TGCAGTGCTAGACGCCACAGGAGTTTGGAGCAGTACTTC.

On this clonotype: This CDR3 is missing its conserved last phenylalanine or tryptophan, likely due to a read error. The CDR3: CASSLVGRGAFDQYS. DNA of the CDR3: TGTGCCAGCAGCTTAGTGGGGCGGGGGGCGTTCGACCAGTACTCC. The chain is built from TRBV11-2 and TRBJ2-5; 8 nucleotides match TRBD2. V was clipped by 1 base and J by 10 bases; unmatched bases: 11. Germline V CDR1 and CDR2: SGHAT, FQNNGV. The CDR3 contains 15 residues.

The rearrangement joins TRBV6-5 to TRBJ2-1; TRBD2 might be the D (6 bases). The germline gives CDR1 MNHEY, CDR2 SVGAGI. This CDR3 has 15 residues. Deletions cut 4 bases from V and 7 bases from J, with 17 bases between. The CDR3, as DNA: TGTGCCAGCAGTTTTGGACTACCCCAAGTTAATGAGCAGTTCTTC. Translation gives CASSFGLPQVNEQFF.

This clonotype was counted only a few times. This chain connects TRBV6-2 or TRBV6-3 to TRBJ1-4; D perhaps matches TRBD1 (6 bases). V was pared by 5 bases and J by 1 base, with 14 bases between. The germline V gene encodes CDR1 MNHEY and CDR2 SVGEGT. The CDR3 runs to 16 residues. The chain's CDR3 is CASSPTGTRTNEKLFF. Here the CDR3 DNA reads TGTGCCAGCAGTCCAACAGGGACCCGAACTAATGAAAAACTGTTTTTT.

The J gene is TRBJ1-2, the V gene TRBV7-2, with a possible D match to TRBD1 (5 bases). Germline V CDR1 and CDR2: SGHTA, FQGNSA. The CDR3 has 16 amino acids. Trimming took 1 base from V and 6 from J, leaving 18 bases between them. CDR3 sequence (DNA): TGTGCCAGCAGCTTAGGAGGGACCGCCAGGGCGGATGGCTACACCTTC. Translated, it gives CASSLGGTARADGYTF.

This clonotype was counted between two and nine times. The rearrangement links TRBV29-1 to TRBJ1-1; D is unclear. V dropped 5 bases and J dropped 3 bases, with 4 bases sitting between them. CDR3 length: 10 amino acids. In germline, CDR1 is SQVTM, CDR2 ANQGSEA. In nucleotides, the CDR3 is TGCAGCGTTCTTTACACTGAAGCTTTCTTT. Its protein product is CSVLYTEAFF.

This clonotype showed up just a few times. The CDR3 nucleotides read TGTGCCAGCAGTCAATACCCCCTCACAGATACGCAGTATTTT. This sequence encodes CASSQYPLTDTQYF. The chain carries TRBV27 and TRBJ2-3; D not certain. CDR1 MNHEY and CDR2 SMNVEV come from the germline V gene (reference sequence). V lost 5 bases, J lost 2 bases, and 11 bases lay in between. The CDR3 length is 14 residues.

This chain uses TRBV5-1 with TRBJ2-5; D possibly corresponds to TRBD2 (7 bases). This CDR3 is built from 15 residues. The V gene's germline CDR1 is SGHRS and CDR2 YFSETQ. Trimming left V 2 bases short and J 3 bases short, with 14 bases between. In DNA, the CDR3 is TGCGCCAGCAGCTTACAGGGAGGGGAGGAAGAGACCCAGTACTTC. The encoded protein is CASSLQGGEEETQYF.

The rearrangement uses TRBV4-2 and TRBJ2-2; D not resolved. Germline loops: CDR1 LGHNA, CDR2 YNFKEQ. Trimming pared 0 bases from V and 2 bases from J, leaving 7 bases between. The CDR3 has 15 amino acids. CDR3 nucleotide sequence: TGTGCCAGCAGCCAAGAGCACTCCAACACCGGGGAGCTGTTTTTT. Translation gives CASSQEHSNTGELFF.